These T cell receptor beta chains were read from a single sample in a study of T cells expressing NK-cell markers. TCRdb re-called the 5' RACE reads, yielding one record per CDR3 amino acid sequence without DNA. The sample totals 300,000 to 500,000 distinct CDR3 sequences; its top ten clones hold roughly a tenth. The sample taken for sequencing was blood T cells: a sorted CD56 or NKG2C T cell subset, CD4+ or CD8+ T cells, or bulk PBMC T cells (not recorded which). Receptors were obtained from a woman aged 50 to 60 in good health. Each CDR3 is given with its conserved first and last residue.

J,V,CDR3
TRBJ2-4,TRBV6-1,CASSERADATGGAKNIQYF
TRBJ2-3,TRBV9,CASSVVAVLTDTQYF
TRBJ2-3,TRBV4-1,CASSQELVAGGRAYF
TRBJ1-2,TRBV20-1,CSARRDREVYGYTF
TRBJ2-1,TRBV7-3,CASSPQGAIYNEQFF
TRBJ2-7,TRBV5-1,CASSANSGLAGGGSYEQYF
TRBJ2-5,TRBV5-1,CASSLEPAGVRVETQYF
TRBJ1-1,TRBV6-1,CASSDKGKGSMNTEAFF
TRBJ2-1,TRBV10-3,CAIRPGLAGSSYNEQFF
TRBJ2-1,TRBV4-1,CASSFREIRTYNEQFF
TRBJ2-1,TRBV29-1,CSALAGVDEQFF
TRBJ2-1,TRBV29-1,CSSGGGTGAYNEQFF
TRBJ2-7,TRBV7-9,CASSPGTGAYEQYF
TRBJ2-1,TRBV6-9,CASSSGTSGKGNEQFF
TRBJ1-2,TRBV5-1,CASSLTRGLDYGYTF
TRBJ2-1,TRBV12-3/TRBV12-4,CASSLGLAGDLGFF
TRBJ2-7,TRBV7-9,CASSSARDRVREQYF
TRBJ2-3,TRBV7-9,CASRRDSRDTQYF
TRBJ2-3,TRBV11-2,CASSLGTKDTQYF
TRBJ2-2,TRBV5-1,CASSSSIYTGELFF
TRBJ2-2,TRBV9,CASTYDTGELFF
TRBJ1-4,TRBV28,CASSLGLGQIEKLFF
TRBJ2-1,TRBV20-1,CSALGGEGFYNEQFF
TRBJ2-2,TRBV5-1,CASSSGTGGTTGELFF
TRBJ2-5,TRBV7-2,CASSLGPQRETQYF
TRBJ2-1,TRBV12-3/TRBV12-4,CASSLGTSGREQFF
TRBJ2-5,TRBV3-1,CASSQADGRLTQYF
TRBJ2-7,TRBV5-1,CASSRPGTSGSYEQYF
TRBJ2-1,TRBV11-3,CASSSRLAGDSYNEQFF
TRBJ2-5,TRBV28,CASSSRDRETQYF
TRBJ2-1,TRBV20-1,CSARSENRNEQFF
TRBJ2-2,TRBV12-3/TRBV12-4,CASSPRIGLGPGELFF
TRBJ2-7,TRBV4-2,CASSQVRTSGPYEQYF
TRBJ2-7,TRBV27,CASGDRGPYEQYF
TRBJ2-5,TRBV12-5,CASGSPREGTQYF
TRBJ2-3,TRBV12-3/TRBV12-4,CASSPPGLVDTQYF
TRBJ2-7,TRBV24-1,CATSPGLAGAGSYEQYF
TRBJ1-2,TRBV7-9,CASSLDGGRGSGTF
TRBJ2-7,TRBV5-1,CASSAGQTGGSYEQYF
TRBJ2-1,TRBV2,CARQTGRYNEQFF
TRBJ2-1,TRBV5-1,CASSPGLAGTDEQFF